Following are 3 T cell receptor beta chains from one sample sequenced in a study of T cells in Graves' hyperthyroidism and ophthalmopathy. RNA transcripts gave rise to amplified TCR beta CDR3 regions. HTBI primers drove first-round RT-PCR of the TCR CDR3. TCRdb ran MiXCR on the multiplex PCR reads and lists one entry per CDR3 protein. This table holds roughly 640,000 distinct CDR3 sequences, roughly a sixth found once. The sequencing sample was made of blood. The receptor set was obtained from a woman aged 40 to 50 with Graves' ophthalmopathy.

As regards this clonotype: Possible read error: a much larger clone is one base away. It is likely a read error, because the conserved phenylalanine at the end of the CDR3 is missing. The chain has TRBV2 and TRBJ2-3, with TRBD2 identical over 10 bases. J was trimmed by 2 bases and V by 9 bases; bases with no gene match: 11. The CDR3 spans 16 residues. Germline CDR1 and CDR2: SNHLY and FYNNEI. In DNA form, the CDR3 reads TGTGCCAGTCGTGGGCCGCTAGCGGGGGACACAGATACGCAGTATCTT. Encoded protein: CASRGPLAGDTDTQYL.

This clonotype was seen only a few times. The rearrangement links TRBV28 to TRBJ1-2; 11 positions match TRBD1. Germline V gives CDR1 MDHEN, CDR2 SYDVKM. The ends lost 6 bases at V and 2 bases at J; junction bases unmatched: 5. The CDR3 runs 15 residues. The CDR3 sequence is CASRRDRGWNYGYTF. DNA for the CDR3: TGTGCCAGCAGGCGGGACAGGGGGTGGAACTATGGCTACACCTTC.

The chain joins TRBV4-1 to TRBJ2-1; D might be TRBD1 or TRBD2, each matching 6 bases. Germline V lookup: CDR1 MGHRA, CDR2 YSYEKL. The CDR3 runs 13 residues. V was clipped by 2 bases and J by 9 bases, with 11 bases between them. CDR3 sequence reads: CASSQIPGAEQFF. The CDR3 nucleotides read TGCGCCAGCAGCCAAATACCGGGGGCTGAGCAGTTCTTC.